The subject of this entry is one T cell receptor (beta chain). Its antigen has not been determined. Base qualities are not provided; no much larger clone lies one nucleotide away. This sample is drawn from a study of vaccination and CD4 T cells after COVID-19 (dated by TCRdb to 2021 to 2024). For the wider study: Convalescent patients had a positive SARS-CoV-2 result on nasal swab PCR, and of these patients, several had mild disease and one had severe disease. Post-COVID blood samples were collected from convalescent patients a median of about 92 days after diagnosis, with a range of about 30 to 170 days. Control cultures received a CEFX viral epitope pool as the positive control, an HIV-1 Nef peptide pool as the negative control, or no peptide. In the convalescent cohort there were six males and four females, among whom were two Hispanic individuals, seven Caucasians, two Asians and one multiracial person. Participants received two doses of either the Pfizer-BioNTech BNT162b2 vaccine (n=8) or the Moderna mRNA-1273 vaccine (n=2). Post-vaccine blood samples were collected a median of about 72 days after the second vaccine dose, ranging from roughly 14 to 241 days. In more than eight COVID-19 convalescent patients and a few infection-naive healthy vaccine recipients, researchers compared the spike-specific CD4+ TCR repertoire from before mRNA vaccination with the repertoire from after. Culture stimuli were overlapping spike peptide pools from SARS-CoV-2 and from the common cold coronaviruses HCoV-NL63, HCoV-OC43 and HCoV-229E.

What the study reported, not specific to this receptor: An increase in the median number of SARS-CoV-2-reactive clonotypes from 20 to 25 after infection to some 38 after vaccination was observed, but the change was not found to be significant. The number of convalescent patients in the study was relatively small, and the study did not examine early timepoints following natural infection. Among convalescent patients, a median approximately 88% of the SARS-CoV-2-reactive clones seen after vaccination appeared only after vaccination, which suggests priming specific to the vaccine. Of the vaccine-specific clones found in convalescent patients, nearly all (304 of 307) were mono-reactive for SARS-CoV-2 spike instead of being cross-reactive with common cold coronaviruses.

Library creation used PCR. DNA from cultured CD4+ T cells underwent TCR sequencing with the Oncomine TCR Beta short-read assay at the Johns Hopkins FTIC core. Genomic DNA was extracted from the cultured CD4+ T cells with the QIAamp micro DNA kit. The Oncomine TCR Beta libraries from cultured CD4+ T cells were pooled using unique dual indexes and then sequenced on an Illumina iSeq 100. The original pipeline was this. Non-productive sequences were removed, and CDR3s that did not start with C, did not end with F or W, or were shorter than 7 amino acids were discarded. The MANAFEST web application was used to identify antigen-specific clonotypes by comparing peptide-stimulated wells against reference wells and other culture wells. For a clone to be called positive, the clone needed an FDR below 0.05, an odds ratio above 5, and a productive frequency above 0.1% in at least two of three replicate wells. Clonotypes that were significantly expanded in both SARS-CoV-2 spike wells and at least one common cold coronavirus spike condition were defined as cross-reactive. Similarity between CDR3 sequences was evaluated in R version 3.6.1 using Levenshtein distances (stringdist) and unrooted phylogenetic trees (ape). TCRdb reworked the public reads: Q25 trimming with fastp, MiXCR clone assembly, productive beta chains retained. A single entry per CDR3 protein holds the most common genes and DNA from its merged rows. The V and J calls shown here were made by TCRdb, not taken from the authors' results. The table for this sample lists a few thousand distinct CDR3 sequences; about 80% of them were counted only once. The top ten clonotypes cover 18% of the sample.

Per the publication, the treatment or condition label means: approximately nine-day PBMC culture with coronavirus spike peptide pools or control peptides (ViraFEST assay). The study used the ViraFEST assay, which expanded antigen-specific T cells with peptide pools and then identified expanded clonotypes by TCR sequencing. The convalescent patients' positive SARS-CoV-2 PCR tests fell between March and December 2020, which was before the Alpha, Beta and Delta variants emerged in the United States. PBMCs were cultured at about 2 million per well in IMDM supplemented with approximately 5% human AB serum and roughly 10 IU/ml IL-2, with approximately 9.2 ug/ml peptide pools added. On days 3 and 7, half of the culture medium was replaced with fresh IL-2-containing medium. After 10 days of culture, CD4+ T cells were isolated by negative selection using the EasySep CD4+ T cell isolation kit. PBMCs were separated from whole blood using Ficoll-Paque Plus gradient centrifugation and then either used fresh or cryopreserved at -140C. Culture conditions were generally each tested in triplicate wells.

This receptor was obtained from a human donor who had recovered from COVID-19. The sample taken for sequencing was CD4+ T cells from blood, cultured in vitro.

Here is the DNA: TGTGCCAGCATTGGGCCTTGGGACACTGAAGCTTTCTTT. Translated, this gives CASIGPWDTEAFF. The sequence joins TRBV6-1 to TRBJ1-1, with the D gene not confidently named. The CDR3 measures 13 amino acids from cysteine to phenylalanine. Only CDR3 DNA remains: 39 bases, in frame from the first base. The germline V gene encodes CDR1 MNHNS and CDR2 SASEGT. Deletion took 7 bases off V and 3 bases off J, with a span of 12 bases between the germline ends.